These T cell receptor beta chains were read from a single sample in a study of OX40 agonist ivuxolimab in advanced cancers. Sequenced by immunoSEQ multiplex PCR; TCRdb stores in-frame clones only, minus some. The sample has tens of thousands of clones, approximately 80% seen once. The sample here was CD4+ or CD8+ T cells sorted from blood, taken in a trial of the OX40 agonist ivuxolimab. These receptor sequences come from an adult with an advanced solid tumor such as melanoma, head and neck, liver or kidney cancer. The CDR3 runs from the conserved cysteine through the conserved F or W.

TRBV11-2	TRBJ2-5	CASSLHVAVQETQYF
TRBV19	TRBJ1-4	CASSIDSGSEKLFF
TRBV4-1	TRBJ2-1	CASSQGSGTSGGFLREQFF
TRBV20-1	TRBJ2-3	CSAHRADTQYF
TRBV18	TRBJ2-3	CASSPVSSGTDTQYF
TRBV27	TRBJ1-5	CASSFTGDSNQPQHF
TRBV6-1	TRBJ1-5	CASSEWGTPFSNQPQHF
TRBV18	TRBJ2-1	CASSPPPQSSYNEQFF
TRBV7-9	TRBJ1-4	CASSHGQSNEKLFF
TRBV6-4	TRBJ2-3	CASSADSNTDTQYF
TRBV7-6	TRBJ2-5	CASSEGQQETQYF
TRBV7-2	TRBJ2-2	CASSLQGRGKTGELFF
TRBV6-5	TRBJ2-1	CASRRDGLDNEQFF
TRBV11-2	TRBJ2-5	CASSFRGGETQYF
TRBV18	TRBJ2-2	CASSPTGTTGELFF
TRBV11-2	TRBJ2-3	CASSLALAGGGTDTQYF
TRBV7-9	TRBJ2-3	CASSLYRVDTQYF
TRBV25-1	TRBJ2-3	CASSEFGGTTDTQYF
TRBV28	TRBJ1-1	CASSVAQGGKAFF
TRBV10-2	TRBJ2-1	CASRAILANEQFF
TRBV7-9	TRBJ2-7	CASSLRRGNEQYF
TRBV7-6	TRBJ1-1	CASSSGGETEAFF
TRBV28	TRBJ2-5	CASSSGQETQYF
TRBV6-4	TRBJ1-1	CASKNQGGSTEAFF
TRBV11-2	TRBJ1-1	CASSLDSGGAFF
TRBV7-2	TRBJ2-7	CASSLAGQVMERLYF
TRBV25-1	TRBJ2-5	CASNNLWGETQYF
TRBV28	TRBJ2-1	CASTQGQHYNEQFF
TRBV27	TRBJ2-4	CASSLGGGSKNIQYF
TRBV7-2	TRBJ2-3	CASSLGTRGNTDTQYF
TRBV10-3	TRBJ2-2	CAISDRDRINTGELFF
TRBV6-6	TRBJ1-4	CASSRVPSTNEKLFF
TRBV6-4	TRBJ2-3	CASSARDRSTDTQYF
TRBV28	TRBJ1-2	CASSLGRENYGYTF
TRBV5-4	TRBJ1-1	CASSLGEGPMNTEAFF
TRBV6-5	TRBJ1-2	CASSLGEESGYTF
TRBV18	TRBJ2-3	CASRLAGFLGDTQYF
TRBV6-5	TRBJ2-3	CASSREDTQYF
TRBV5-1	TRBJ2-3	CASSLVVGHGAPDTQYF
TRBV7-3	TRBJ1-6	CALVILHF
TRBV27	TRBJ1-2	CASSLQGGGYGYTF
TRBV27	TRBJ1-2	CASSLRQGNGYTF
TRBV9	TRBJ1-1	CASSSLGGAGGSEAFF
TRBV6-1	TRBJ1-5	CASSGTGNGQPQHF
TRBV28	TRBJ1-6	CASSRPSPYNSPLHF
TRBV25-1	TRBJ1-4	CASSEYVGSEKLFF
TRBV19	TRBJ2-2	CASSIRGGELFF
TRBV1	TRBJ1-5	CTSSQDGSRPQHF
TRBV4-3	TRBJ2-7	CASSQEFQGSYEQYF
TRBV7-2	TRBJ2-1	CASLAGTSNWDEQFF
TRBV7-2	TRBJ1-1	CASSSTGQGRTEAFF
TRBV11-2	TRBJ1-2	CASSLGGPGLHGSGYTF
TRBV28	TRBJ1-5	CASSSRGRSLGEGQPQHF
TRBV7-2	TRBJ1-2	CASSLAPGTGDLYTF